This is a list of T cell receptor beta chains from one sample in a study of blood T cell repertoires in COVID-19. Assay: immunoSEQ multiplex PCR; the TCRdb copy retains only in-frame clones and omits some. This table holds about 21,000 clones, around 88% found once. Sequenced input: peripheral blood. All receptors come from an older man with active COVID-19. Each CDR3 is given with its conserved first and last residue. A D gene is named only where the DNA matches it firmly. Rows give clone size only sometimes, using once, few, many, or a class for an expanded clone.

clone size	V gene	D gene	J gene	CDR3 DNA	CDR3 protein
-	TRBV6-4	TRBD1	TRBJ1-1	TGTGCCAGCAGTGACTCCCGGACAGGTGAAGCTTTCTTT	CASSDSRTGEAFF
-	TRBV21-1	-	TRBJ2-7	TGTGCCAGCAGCATCCGACAGTCCCCACAGGTTACTTACTACGAGCAGTACTTC	CASSIRQSPQVTYYEQYF
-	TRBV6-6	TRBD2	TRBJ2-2	TGTGCCATTGGACTAGCCCCCGCCAGGGAGCTGTTTTTT	CAIGLAPARELFF
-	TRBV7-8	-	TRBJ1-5	TGTGCCAGCAGCCCCGATGTAGGCAGGGGTACCTCCAATCAGCCCCAGCATTTT	CASSPDVGRGTSNQPQHF
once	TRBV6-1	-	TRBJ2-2	TGTGCCAGCAGTGTCCTACAGGGGCGGGGCACCGGGGAGCTGTTTTTT	CASSVLQGRGTGELFF
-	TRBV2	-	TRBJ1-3	TGTGCCAGCAGCAGAGAGGCAGTCTCTGGAAACACCATATATTTT	CASSREAVSGNTIYF
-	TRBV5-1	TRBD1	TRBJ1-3	TGCGCCAGCAGCGAAAGGACAGGGCTAAACACCATATATTTT	CASSERTGLNTIYF
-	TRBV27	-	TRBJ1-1	TGTGCCAGCAGTCTAAACAGGGATTTCACTGAAGCTTTCTTT	CASSLNRDFTEAFF
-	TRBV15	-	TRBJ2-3	TGTGCCACCAGCAGAGATCGGGTGGGAGTCAGCACAGATACGCAGTATTTT	CATSRDRVGVSTDTQYF
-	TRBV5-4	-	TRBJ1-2	TGTGCCAGCAGCTTGGACAAGTCTAACTATGGCTACACCTTC	CASSLDKSNYGYTF
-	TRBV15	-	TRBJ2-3	TGTGCCACCAGCAGGCGACGGGGGACAGATACGCAGTATTTT	CATSRRRGTDTQYF
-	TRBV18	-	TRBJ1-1	TGTGCCAGCTCACCAACAGGGTGGGACACTGAAGCTTTCTTT	CASSPTGWDTEAFF
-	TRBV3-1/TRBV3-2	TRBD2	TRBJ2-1	TGTGCCAGCAGCCAAGGGACTAGCGGGAGGAGGGAAAATGAGCAGTTCTTC	CASSQGTSGRRENEQFF
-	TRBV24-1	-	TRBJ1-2	TGTGCCAGTCTACAGGACAACTATGGCTACACCTTC	CASLQDNYGYTF
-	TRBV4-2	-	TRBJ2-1	TGTGCCAGCAGCCAAACTTACGGGGGACGTTCCTATGAGCAGTTCTTC	CASSQTYGGRSYEQFF
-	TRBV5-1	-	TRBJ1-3	TGCGCCAGCAGCTTAGACACAGGCTCGGGAAACACCATATATTTT	CASSLDTGSGNTIYF
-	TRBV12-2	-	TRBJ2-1	TGTGCAAGTCGCACTCCGGGACTAGCGGGAGGGCCATCAGCCAATGAGCAGTTCTTC	CASRTPGLAGGPSANEQFF
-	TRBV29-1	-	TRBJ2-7	TGCAGCGTTGATGAGGGAGAGCCCTACGAGCAGTACTTC	CSVDEGEPYEQYF
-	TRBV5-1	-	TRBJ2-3	TGCGCCAGCAGCTTGGAAGAACAGAGGGCTAGCACAGATACGCAGTATTTT	CASSLEEQRASTDTQYF
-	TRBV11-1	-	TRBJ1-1	TGTGCCAGCAGCTCCGACAGGAACACTGAAGCTTTCTTT	CASSSDRNTEAFF
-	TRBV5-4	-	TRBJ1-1	TGTGCCAGCAGCACCGGACAGCTGAACACTGAAGCTTTCTTT	CASSTGQLNTEAFF
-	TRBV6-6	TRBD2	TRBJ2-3	TGTGCCAGCAGTCCCGGGACTAGCGGTAGCACAGATACGCAGTATTTT	CASSPGTSGSTDTQYF
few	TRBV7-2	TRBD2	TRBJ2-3	TGTGCCAGCAGCTGGCGACTAGCGGGGGGTGGTGATACGCAGTATTTT	CASSWRLAGGGDTQYF
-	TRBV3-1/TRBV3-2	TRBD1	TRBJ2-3	TGTGCCAGCAGCCGCCGGGACAGGGAGGCAGATACGCAGTATTTT	CASSRRDREADTQYF
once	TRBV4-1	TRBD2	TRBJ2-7	TGCGCCAGCAGCCAAGCCTTGTTAGCGGGAGCGGGCGAGCAGTACTTC	CASSQALLAGAGEQYF
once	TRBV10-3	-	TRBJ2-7	TGTGCCATCAGTGAGTCCGGAGGGAACTCCTACTACGAGCAGTACTTC	CAISESGGNSYYEQYF
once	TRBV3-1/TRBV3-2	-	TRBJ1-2	TGTGCCAGCGGCGGGGACGGGATCTATGGCTACACCTTC	CASGGDGIYGYTF
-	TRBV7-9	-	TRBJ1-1	TGTGCCAGCAGCTTCTACCGTCCCAGGGTGGGGACTGAAGCTTTCTTT	CASSFYRPRVGTEAFF
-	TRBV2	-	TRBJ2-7	TGTGCCAGCAGAGGGGCGCACCTTTCCTACGAGCAGTACTTC	CASRGAHLSYEQYF
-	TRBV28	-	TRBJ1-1	TGTGCCAGCACCCCTGAGGGTCAGCCCACTGAAGCTTTCTTT	CASTPEGQPTEAFF
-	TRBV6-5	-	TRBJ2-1	TGTGCCAGCAGTTACTCGAGGACTTCCAATGAGCAGTTCTTC	CASSYSRTSNEQFF
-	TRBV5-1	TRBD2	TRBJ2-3	TGCGCCAGCAGCTTGGATCCTAGCGGGGATACGCAGTATTTT	CASSLDPSGDTQYF
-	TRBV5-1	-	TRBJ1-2	TGCGCCAGCGGCGGGGACAACTATGGCTACACCTTC	CASGGDNYGYTF
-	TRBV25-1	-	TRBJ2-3	TGTGCCAGCAACGGGGGGCGAGCAGATACGCAGTATTTT	CASNGGRADTQYF
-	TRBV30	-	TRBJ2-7	TGTGCCTGGAGTTTAGGACAGTACGAGCAGTACTTC	CAWSLGQYEQYF
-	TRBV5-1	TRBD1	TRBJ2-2	TGCGCCACCGAACCCACAGGGGACACCGGGGAGCTGTTTTTT	CATEPTGDTGELFF
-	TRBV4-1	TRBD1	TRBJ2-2	TGCGCCAGCAGCCAAGGACAGGGAGAAACCGGGGAGCTGTTTTTT	CASSQGQGETGELFF
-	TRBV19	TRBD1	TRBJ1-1	TGTGCGGCAGGGGGCCGGACTGAAGCTTTCTTT	CAAGGRTEAFF
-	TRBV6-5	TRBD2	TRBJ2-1	TGTGCCAGCAGTCCTGGACTAGGCAATGAGCAGTTCTTC	CASSPGLGNEQFF
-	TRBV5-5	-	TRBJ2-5	TGTGCCAGCAGCTTGGCTCCCTTATGGCAGGGTGTAGCAGAGACCCAGTACTTC	CASSLAPLWQGVAETQYF
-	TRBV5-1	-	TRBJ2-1	TGCGCCAGCAGCTTGGGATGGGGGGGCGGGGGCAATGAGCAGTTCTTC	CASSLGWGGGGNEQFF
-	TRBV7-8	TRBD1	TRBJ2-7	TGTGCCAGCAGCCAGACGTGGGACAGCTCCTACGAGCAGTACTTC	CASSQTWDSSYEQYF
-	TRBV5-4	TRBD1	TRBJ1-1	TGTGCCAGCAGCTTAGCTCCGGGACAGGGGTCCACTGAAGCTTTCTTT	CASSLAPGQGSTEAFF
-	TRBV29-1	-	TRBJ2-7	TGCAGCGTCGAGTCAGGGTATGAGCAGTACTTC	CSVESGYEQYF
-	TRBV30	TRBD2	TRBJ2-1	TGTGCCTCTGGAGTTCCTAGCGGGGGGGCCGAGGCCTACAATGAGCAGTTCTTC	CASGVPSGGAEAYNEQFF
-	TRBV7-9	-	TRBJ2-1	TGTGCCAGCAGCTTATCGAACAGATACTACAATGAGCAGTTCTTC	CASSLSNRYYNEQFF
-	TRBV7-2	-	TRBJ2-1	TGTGCCAGCAGCCTGTTGAATGAGCAGTTCTTC	CASSLLNEQFF
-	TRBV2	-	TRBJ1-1	TGTGCCAGCAGTGAACGGCAGGGGAACACTGAAGCTTTCTTT	CASSERQGNTEAFF
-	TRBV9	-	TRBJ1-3	TGTGCCAGCAGCGTAAGCGGACGGAGCTCTGGAAACACCATATATTTT	CASSVSGRSSGNTIYF
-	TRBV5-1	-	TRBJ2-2	TGCGCCAGCAGCCCCCGGGAAATAGACACCGGGGAGCTGTTTTTT	CASSPREIDTGELFF
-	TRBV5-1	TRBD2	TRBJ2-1	TGCGCCAGCAGCCCAGGGACTAGATCGAATGAGCAGTTCTTC	CASSPGTRSNEQFF
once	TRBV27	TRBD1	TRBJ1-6	TGTGCCAGCAGTTTCCGGACAGGGGTAAATAATTCACCCCTCCACTTT	CASSFRTGVNNSPLHF
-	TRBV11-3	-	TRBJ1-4	TGTGCCAGCAGCTCCGCGGGAGGGCTGGGCGAAAAACTGTTTTTT	CASSSAGGLGEKLFF
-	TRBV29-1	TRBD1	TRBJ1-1	TGCAGCGTGGCCTGGACAGGGGCGAACACTGAAGCTTTCTTT	CSVAWTGANTEAFF
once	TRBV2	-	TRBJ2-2	TGTGCCAGCAGCTCCGGGGTAACCGGGGAGCTGTTTTTT	CASSSGVTGELFF
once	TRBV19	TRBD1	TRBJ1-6	TGTGCCAGTAGTACGACAGGGAGTTGGGATTCACCCCTCCACTTT	CASSTTGSWDSPLHF
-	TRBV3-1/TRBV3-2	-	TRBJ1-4	TGTGCCAGCAGCTTACGAGGTCCAGGGGTTGAAAAACTGTTTTTT	CASSLRGPGVEKLFF
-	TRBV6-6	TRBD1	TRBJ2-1	TGTGCCAGCAGCCCGGGACAGGTCAATGAGCAGTTCTTC	CASSPGQVNEQFF
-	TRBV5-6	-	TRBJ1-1	TGTGCCAGCAGCGCCGGACAGCTACTTGAAGCTTTCTTT	CASSAGQLLEAFF
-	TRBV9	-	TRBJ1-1	TGTGCCAGCAGCCCAACGGGAGGGATCTACACTGAAGCTTTCTTT	CASSPTGGIYTEAFF